Listed below are T cell receptor beta chains from one sample, sequenced in a study of Graves' ophthalmopathy and Graves' hyperthyroidism. TCRdb reanalysed the multiplex PCR reads using MiXCR and keeps one entry per CDR3 protein. The sample includes 650,000 to 900,000 distinct CDR3 sequences, about 44% of them seen just once. The sample was peripheral blood. These receptors were taken from an adult man with Graves' ophthalmopathy. CDR3s include the opening cysteine and the closing phenylalanine or tryptophan. Expanded clones are given a class, and other clones once, few, many or no size at all.

J,V,size,CDR3
TRBJ1-2,TRBV29-1,many,CSVVGRTNYGYTF
TRBJ1-2,TRBV25-1,medium-sized,CASSDLEGGYTF
TRBJ1-1,TRBV20-1,once,CSASRGSF
TRBJ2-5,TRBV2,few,CASSYEGPETQYF
TRBJ1-5,TRBV28,-,CASRIPGPNQPQHF
TRBJ2-7,TRBV20-1,few,CSAPLAGDAAYEQYF
TRBJ2-2,TRBV7-9,-,CASSPGTARNTGELFF
TRBJ1-3,TRBV10-2,-,CASSEMDRAGNAIYF
TRBJ2-2,TRBV25-1,-,CASSLASGGPTNTGELFF
TRBJ2-5,TRBV20-1,-,CSAPDPNRGPQETQYF
TRBJ2-7,TRBV7-9,many,CASSLSGAHEQYF
TRBJ2-7,TRBV7-9,few,CASRPTGGAYEQYF
TRBJ1-5,TRBV28,-,CASSAPPGQDQDSNQPQHF
TRBJ1-5,TRBV10-2,-,CASSENLASGYEQHF
TRBJ2-7,TRBV10-3,-,CAIRLAGTYEQYF
TRBJ2-7,TRBV20-1,few,CSARRTGGMNEQYF
TRBJ2-7,TRBV10-1,-,CASSECGGPYEQYF
TRBJ1-1,TRBV7-6,-,CASFGRNTEAFF
TRBJ1-2,TRBV19,many,CASSTRGTGVSNYGYTF
TRBJ1-5,TRBV29-1,-,CSLGGAYNQPQHF
TRBJ2-7,TRBV29-1,-,CSVIPEQGAYEQYF
TRBJ1-1,TRBV7-9,-,CASSSPPGGNTEAFF
TRBJ1-3,TRBV10-3,few,CASSWTASSGNTIYF
TRBJ1-1,TRBV7-2,many,CASSVTGGSTEAFF
TRBJ2-5,TRBV20-1,-,CSARSGSDETQYF
TRBJ2-7,TRBV2,many,CASSLPGFSSYEQYF
TRBJ2-2,TRBV25-1,-,CASSLGLWRQGARTGELFF
TRBJ2-5,TRBV6-7,-,CASSYFHPETSAETQYF
TRBJ1-3,TRBV7-2,many,CASSQLGSGNTIYF
TRBJ2-7,TRBV4-2,-,CASSQGGKVPYEQYF
TRBJ1-6,TRBV9,few,CASSRLPKESPLHF
TRBJ2-7,TRBV7-6,many,CASSLTAQGEQYF
TRBJ2-3,TRBV2,once,CASSRQYTDTQYF
-,TRBV10-3,-,CAISEPTGLSTGEQFF